Listed below are T cell receptor beta chains from one sample, sequenced in a study of blood T cell repertoires in COVID-19. Sequencing was performed with immunoSEQ multiplex PCR; in TCRdb, only in-frame clones are kept and a portion is missing. Counted here are approximately 210,000 clones, about 83% occurring once; the ten biggest clones make up 5% to 6.5%. Sample: peripheral blood. Receptor source: a woman in her 70s with active or convalescent COVID-19. Each CDR3 is given with its conserved first and last residue. A D gene is named only where the DNA matches it firmly. Some rows have no size entry. The others give once, few or many, or a class for an expanded clone.

-,TRBV19,-,TRBJ1-5,14,TGTGCCAGTAATACTTATCGGGGTCATCAGCCCCAGCATTTT,CASNTYRGHQPQHF
TRBD1,TRBV5-1,-,TRBJ1-2,16,TGCGCCAGCAGCTATACGGGACAGGGTGGGAGCTATGGCTACACCTTC,CASSYTGQGGSYGYTF
TRBD2,TRBV6-4,-,TRBJ2-1,22,TGTGCCAGCAGTGACTCCATTCCTCCGGGACTAGCCGGAGGGGTGTCCTACAATGAGCAGTTCTTC,CASSDSIPPGLAGGVSYNEQFF
TRBD2,TRBV7-2,-,TRBJ2-1,16,TGTGCCAGCAGCCTGACTAGCGGGAGGGCTCTGAATGAGCAGTTCTTC,CASSLTSGRALNEQFF
TRBD1,TRBV18,-,TRBJ2-7,14,TGTGCCAGCTCACTTGGGACAGCGCTTACCGAGCAGTACTTC,CASSLGTALTEQYF
TRBD2,TRBV19,-,TRBJ2-2,18,TGTGCCAGTAGTATGGGGCGCGCCGGGACTACCAACACCGGGGAGCTGTTTTTT,CASSMGRAGTTNTGELFF
-,TRBV5-1,-,TRBJ1-2,13,TGCGCCAGCAGCTCCGACAGGCCCGGTGGCTACACCTTC,CASSSDRPGGYTF
-,TRBV5-4,-,TRBJ1-1,17,TGTGCCAGCAGCTTGGATAACTTAGGGAGGGTGGGCACTGAAGCTTTCTTT,CASSLDNLGRVGTEAFF
-,TRBV11-3,-,TRBJ2-2,15,TGTGCCAGCAGCTTAGTGTTTGGGGGGACCGGGGAGCTGTTTTTT,CASSLVFGGTGELFF
TRBD2,TRBV6-1,-,TRBJ2-1,17,TGTGCCAGCAGTGGTGAGCGGGAGGTTCTCTTATCCAATGAGCAGTTCTTC,CASSGEREVLLSNEQFF
TRBD2,TRBV7-9,once,TRBJ2-3,17,TGTGCCAGCAGCTTGAATATGCTAACGGGAGGGCCGGATACGCAGTATTTT,CASSLNMLTGGPDTQYF
TRBD2,TRBV10-3,-,TRBJ2-1,16,TGTGCCATCGGGCACACTAGCGCCCGAAACTACAATGAGCAGTTCTTC,CAIGHTSARNYNEQFF
-,TRBV25-1,-,TRBJ2-7,13,TGTGCCAGCAGCTTACAGAGCTCCTACGAGCAGTACTTC,CASSLQSSYEQYF
-,TRBV4-1,few,TRBJ1-3,16,TGCGCCAGCAGCCGGCTGGGACTGCTCTCTGGAAACACCATATATTTT,CASSRLGLLSGNTIYF
-,TRBV3-1/TRBV3-2,-,TRBJ2-5,15,TGTGCCAGCAGCCTCGGAGGACGGACTCAAGAGACCCAGTACTTC,CASSLGGRTQETQYF
TRBD2,TRBV3-1/TRBV3-2,once,TRBJ2-3,16,TGTGCCAGCAGCTCCCTTAGCGGGAGTGGCGCAGATACGCAGTATTTT,CASSSLSGSGADTQYF
-,TRBV10-3,-,TRBJ2-2,13,TGTGCCATCAGTGAGGAGGCCGACGGGGAGCTGTTTTTT,CAISEEADGELFF
-,TRBV21-1,-,TRBJ2-3,22,TGTGCCAGCAGCAAACCTAAACACAAAACCCGGACTAGCGGGAGGAACACAGATACGCAGTATTTT,CASSKPKHKTRTSGRNTDTQYF
TRBD1,TRBV19,once,TRBJ2-7,15,TGTGCCAGTAGTCCTAAGAGGGACAGGGGTTACGAGCAGTACTTC,CASSPKRDRGYEQYF
TRBD2,TRBV9,many,TRBJ2-7,16,TGTGCCAGCAGCGTAGGGGAGGTAGCGGGGGTCTACGAGCAGTACTTC,CASSVGEVAGVYEQYF
TRBD1,TRBV18,-,TRBJ2-3,14,TGTGCCAGCTCGGTTGACAGGGGGACAGATACGCAGTATTTT,CASSVDRGTDTQYF
TRBD2,TRBV5-6,-,TRBJ2-2,15,TGTGCCAGCAGCTTCCTAGCGGGAGTATCCGGGGAGCTGTTTTTT,CASSFLAGVSGELFF
-,TRBV28,-,TRBJ1-2,14,TGTGCCAGCAGGACACAGGGCTTTAACTATGGCTACACCTTC,CASRTQGFNYGYTF
TRBD2,TRBV5-4,-,TRBJ2-2,14,TGTGCCAGCAGCTCCTCAGCGGGAGCCGGGGAGCTGTTTTTT,CASSSSAGAGELFF
TRBD1,TRBV7-9,-,TRBJ1-2,17,TGTGCCAGCAGCTTAAGACGGGACAGGGGTACTAACTATGGCTACACCTTC,CASSLRRDRGTNYGYTF
-,TRBV19,-,TRBJ2-3,13,TGTGCCAGTAGTATGAAGGGGCGAGATACGCAGTATTTT,CASSMKGRDTQYF
-,TRBV11-2,-,TRBJ1-3,18,TGTGCCAGCAGCTTAGACTATCAACGAGGGGGAAGTGGAAACACCATATATTTT,CASSLDYQRGGSGNTIYF
TRBD1,TRBV28,few,TRBJ1-1,15,TGTGCCAGCAGTCTACAACAGGGGGCCAGTACTGAAGCTTTCTTT,CASSLQQGASTEAFF
TRBD2,TRBV28,-,TRBJ2-3,14,TGTGCCAGCAACCGAGCGGGAGTTAGAGATACGCAGTATTTT,CASNRAGVRDTQYF
-,TRBV5-1,-,TRBJ2-2,15,TGCGCCAGCAGATGGGGGCAGGGCAGCACCGGGGAGCTGTTTTTT,CASRWGQGSTGELFF
-,TRBV19,-,TRBJ1-2,14,TGTGCCAGTAGTATAGGCTCGGGAAACTATGGCTACACCTTC,CASSIGSGNYGYTF
-,TRBV7-9,few,TRBJ2-3,12,TGTGCCAGCAGCCCCCTATCGCATACGCAGTATTTT,CASSPLSHTQYF
-,TRBV5-1,-,TRBJ1-3,15,TGCGCCAGCAGCTTGGACAGATTCTCTGGAAACACCATATATTTT,CASSLDRFSGNTIYF
TRBD2,TRBV7-7,-,TRBJ2-1,15,TGTGCCAGCAGCGTAGCGGGCGCAACCCACAATGAGCAGTTCTTC,CASSVAGATHNEQFF
-,TRBV6-1,many,TRBJ2-1,14,TGTGCCAGCAGTGAAAATGTCGGAGCGGGTTTAGAGTTCTTC,CASSENVGAGLEFF
-,TRBV4-2,-,TRBJ1-4,16,TGTGCCAGCAGCCAAGATGGGGGGGGGCGGCAAGAAAAACTGTTTTTT,CASSQDGGGRQEKLFF
-,TRBV6-5,-,TRBJ2-2,12,TGTGCCAGCAGTTCGAACGGCGGGGAGCTGTTTTTT,CASSSNGGELFF
-,TRBV5-4,-,TRBJ1-2,16,TGTGCCAGCAGCTTGGGGCAGAACGTCGTAGGGGATGGCTACACCTTC,CASSLGQNVVGDGYTF
-,TRBV28,-,TRBJ1-2,12,TGTGCCAGCAGTAGCCCCAGGGTTAGCTACACCTTC,CASSSPRVSYTF
TRBD1,TRBV11-2,few,TRBJ1-2,15,TGTGCCAGCAGCTTAGACCCGGGACAGGGGTATGGCTACACCTTC,CASSLDPGQGYGYTF
TRBD2,TRBV30,many,TRBJ2-3,15,TGTGCCTGGAGGGACAATAGCGGGAGGGCGGATACGCAGTATTTT,CAWRDNSGRADTQYF
TRBD2,TRBV3-1/TRBV3-2,-,TRBJ2-3,17,TGTGCCAGCAGCCAAGGGACTAGCGGGAGAGGGGCAGATACGCAGTATTTT,CASSQGTSGRGADTQYF
TRBD1,TRBV28,-,TRBJ1-1,14,TGTGCCAGTAAGCCTGGGACAGGGGGTAAAAAAGCTTTCTTT,CASKPGTGGKKAFF
-,TRBV28,-,TRBJ1-1,12,TGTGCCAGCAGCCTAGGGAACACTGAAGCTTTCTTT,CASSLGNTEAFF
-,TRBV2,-,TRBJ2-3,16,TGTGCCAGCAGTGAAGACCTCCCTACCCGCACAGATACGCAGTATTTT,CASSEDLPTRTDTQYF
TRBD2,TRBV2,-,TRBJ2-1,15,TGTGCCAGCAAGCTACTAGCGGGGATATACAATGAGCAGTTCTTC,CASKLLAGIYNEQFF
TRBD1,TRBV29-1,-,TRBJ2-6,17,TGCAGCGTTCGGACAGGGAGGACGAGCTCTGGGGCCAACGTCCTGACTTTC,CSVRTGRTSSGANVLTF
-,TRBV5-1,-,TRBJ2-5,13,TGCGCCAGCAGGAGGGAGCCCCAAGAGACCCAGTACTTC,CASRREPQETQYF
TRBD1,TRBV6-2/TRBV6-3,-,TRBJ2-1,17,TGTGCCAGCAGTTATTTAACCGGGACAGGCCACAACAATGAGCAGTTCTTC,CASSYLTGTGHNNEQFF
-,TRBV11-2,-,TRBJ2-3,13,TGTGCCAGCAGCTTAGGAGGAGATCGTACGCAGTATTTT,CASSLGGDRTQYF
-,TRBV5-5,once,TRBJ1-5,15,TGTGCCAGCAGCCAGGCGGGGGGGCTGGAGCAGCCCCAGCATTTT,CASSQAGGLEQPQHF
TRBD2,TRBV7-2,-,TRBJ2-3,16,TGTGCCAGCAGCTCCTTTAGCGGGAGGACCACAGATACGCAGTATTTT,CASSSFSGRTTDTQYF
-,TRBV10-3,-,TRBJ2-3,12,TGTGCCATCAGTGGTAACACAGATACGCAGTATTTT,CAISGNTDTQYF
-,TRBV7-9,-,TRBJ2-5,15,TGTGCCAGCAGCTTAGTTGGCTCATCTCAAGAGACCCAGTACTTC,CASSLVGSSQETQYF
-,TRBV6-5,-,TRBJ2-7,12,TGTGCCAGCACCGTGGGCCCTTACGAGCAGTACTTC,CASTVGPYEQYF
-,TRBV4-1,-,TRBJ2-7,15,TGCGCCAGCAGCCAAGTGCTGGACAGCTCCTACGAGCAGTACTTC,CASSQVLDSSYEQYF
TRBD2,TRBV4-1,once,TRBJ2-3,17,TGCGCCAGCAGCTCAGGACTAGCAGGAGGGAGCACAGATACGCAGTATTTT,CASSSGLAGGSTDTQYF
TRBD1,TRBV19,-,TRBJ1-3,15,TGTGCCAGTAGTACGACAGGGACCTCTGGAAACACCATATATTTT,CASSTTGTSGNTIYF
TRBD1,TRBV6-5,once,TRBJ1-2,14,TGTGCCAGCAGTTACACCCGACAGGGTTCTGGCTACACCTTC,CASSYTRQGSGYTF
TRBD2,TRBV6-5,-,TRBJ2-7,14,TGTGCCAGCAGCAGGGACTACTCTTTCTACGAGCAGTACTTC,CASSRDYSFYEQYF